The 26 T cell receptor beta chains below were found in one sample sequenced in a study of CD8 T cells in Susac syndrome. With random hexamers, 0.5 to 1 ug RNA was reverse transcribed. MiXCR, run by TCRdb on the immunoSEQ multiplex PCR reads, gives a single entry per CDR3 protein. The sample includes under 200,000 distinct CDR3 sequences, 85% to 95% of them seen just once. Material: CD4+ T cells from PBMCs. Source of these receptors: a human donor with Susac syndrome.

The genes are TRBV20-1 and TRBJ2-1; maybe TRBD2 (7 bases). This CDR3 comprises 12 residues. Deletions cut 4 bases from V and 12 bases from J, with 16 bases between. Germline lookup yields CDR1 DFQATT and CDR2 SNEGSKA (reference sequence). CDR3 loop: CSATQPGGMQFF. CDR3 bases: TGCAGTGCTACCCAACCGGGGGGCATGCAGTTCTTC.

This CDR3 reads CASSLGSIPPGELFF. For the CDR3, the DNA is TGTGCCAGCAGCTTAGGGTCCATCCCACCCGGGGAGCTGTTTTTT. The genes are TRBV11-1 and TRBJ2-2; D gene uncertain. The CDR3 is 15 amino acids. V lost 1 base, J lost 6 bases, and 12 bases lay in between. CDR1 is SGHAT, CDR2 FQDESV, per germline (reference sequence).

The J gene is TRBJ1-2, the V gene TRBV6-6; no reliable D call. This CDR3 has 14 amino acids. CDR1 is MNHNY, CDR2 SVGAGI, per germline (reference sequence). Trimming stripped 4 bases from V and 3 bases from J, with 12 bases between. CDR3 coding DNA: TGTGCCAGCAGTTTGACTGGGATCCACTATGGCTACACCTTC. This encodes CASSLTGIHYGYTF.

The CDR3 reads CASSLGSGDTSEAFF. CDR3 coding DNA: TGCGCCAGCAGCTTGGGGTCAGGGGACACCTCTGAAGCTTTCTTT. The chain employs TRBV5-1 and TRBJ1-1; TRBD1 might be the D (6 bases). Looked up from germline, CDR1 is SGHRS and CDR2 is YFSETQ. V was pared by 0 bases and J by 6 bases, with 15 bases between. This CDR3 is 15 amino acids long. Together with reference TRBV5-1 and TRBJ1-1, the CDR3 gives the full variable domain: KAGVTQTPRYLIKTRGQQVTLSCSPISGHRSVSWYQQTPGQGLQFLFEYFSETQRNKGNFPGRFSGRQFSNSRSEMNVSTLELGDSALYLCASSLGSGDTSEAFFGQGTRLTVV.

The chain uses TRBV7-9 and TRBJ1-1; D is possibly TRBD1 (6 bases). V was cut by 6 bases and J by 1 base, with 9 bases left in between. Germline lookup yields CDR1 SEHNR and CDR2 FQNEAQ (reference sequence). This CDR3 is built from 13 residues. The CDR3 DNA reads TGTGCCAGCAGACAGGGTACGAACACTGAAGCTTTCTTT. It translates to CASRQGTNTEAFF.

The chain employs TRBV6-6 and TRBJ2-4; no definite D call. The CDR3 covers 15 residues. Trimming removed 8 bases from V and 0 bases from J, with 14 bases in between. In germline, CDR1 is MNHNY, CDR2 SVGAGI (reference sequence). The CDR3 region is CASQYSVSAKNIQYF. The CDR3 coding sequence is TGTGCCAGCCAATACAGCGTTTCAGCCAAAAACATTCAGTACTTC.

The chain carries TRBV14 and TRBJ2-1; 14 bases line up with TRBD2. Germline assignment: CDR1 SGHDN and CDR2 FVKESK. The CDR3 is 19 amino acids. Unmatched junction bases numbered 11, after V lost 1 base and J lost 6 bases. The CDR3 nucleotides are TGTGCCAGCAGCCAAGGGACTAGCGGGGGGTCGACAAGGCTCAATGAGCAGTTCTTC. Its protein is CASSQGTSGGSTRLNEQFF.

The CDR3 bases are TGTGCCACCAGCAAAGATTCGGCAGGGGGGATTAACTATGGCTACACCTTC. Its translation is CATSKDSAGGINYGYTF. The chain joins TRBV15 to TRBJ1-2, with 7 bases lining up with TRBD1. J gave up 1 base and V 4 bases, and 12 bases lay outside the gene matches. The CDR3 sequence is 17 residues long. CDR1 and CDR2 (germline): LNHNV, YYDKDF (reference sequence).

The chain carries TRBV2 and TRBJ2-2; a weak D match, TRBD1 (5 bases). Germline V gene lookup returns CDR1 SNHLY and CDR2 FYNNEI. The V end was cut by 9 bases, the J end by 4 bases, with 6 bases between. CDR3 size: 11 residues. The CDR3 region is CASQGTGELFF. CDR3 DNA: TGTGCCAGTCAGGGCACCGGGGAGCTGTTTTTT.

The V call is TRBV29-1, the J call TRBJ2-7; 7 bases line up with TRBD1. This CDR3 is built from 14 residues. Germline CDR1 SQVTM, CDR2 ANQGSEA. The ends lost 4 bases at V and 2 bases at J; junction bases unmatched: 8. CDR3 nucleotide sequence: TGCAGCGTTGCGTGGGACAGAGCAACCTACGAGCAGTACTTC. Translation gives CSVAWDRATYEQYF.

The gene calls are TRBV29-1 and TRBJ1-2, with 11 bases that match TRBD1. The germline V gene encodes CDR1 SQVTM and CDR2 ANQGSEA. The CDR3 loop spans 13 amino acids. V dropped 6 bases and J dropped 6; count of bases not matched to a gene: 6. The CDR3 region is CSVGGQGDDGYTF. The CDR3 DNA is TGCAGCGTAGGGGGACAGGGGGACGATGGCTACACCTTC.

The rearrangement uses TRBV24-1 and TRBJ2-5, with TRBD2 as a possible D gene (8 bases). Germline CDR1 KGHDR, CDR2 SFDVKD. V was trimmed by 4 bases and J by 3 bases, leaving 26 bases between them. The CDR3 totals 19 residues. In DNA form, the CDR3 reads TGTGCCACCAGTGAATGGGAGAAGAAGGGGGCGGGAGGTAAAGAGACCCAGTACTTC. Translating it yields CATSEWEKKGAGGKETQYF.

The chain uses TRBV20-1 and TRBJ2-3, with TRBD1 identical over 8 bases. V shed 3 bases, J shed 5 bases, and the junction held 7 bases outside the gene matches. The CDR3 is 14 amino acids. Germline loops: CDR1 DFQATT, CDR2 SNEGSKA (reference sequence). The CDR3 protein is CSASPDRVKDTQYF. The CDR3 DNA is TGCAGTGCTAGCCCGGACAGGGTGAAAGATACGCAGTATTTT.

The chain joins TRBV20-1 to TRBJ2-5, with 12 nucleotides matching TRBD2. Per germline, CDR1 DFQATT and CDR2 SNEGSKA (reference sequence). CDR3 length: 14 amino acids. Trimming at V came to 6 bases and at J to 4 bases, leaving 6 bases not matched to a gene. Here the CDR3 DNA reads TGCAGTGCCCCACTAGCGGGGGGTATAGAGACCCAGTACTTC. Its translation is CSAPLAGGIETQYF.

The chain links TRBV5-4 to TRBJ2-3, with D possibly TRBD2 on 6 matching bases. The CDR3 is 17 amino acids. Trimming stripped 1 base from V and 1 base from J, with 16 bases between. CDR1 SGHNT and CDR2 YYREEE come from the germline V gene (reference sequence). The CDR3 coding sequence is TGTGCCAGCAGCTTGAAGCTTATGGGGGAGGGCACAGATACGCAGTATTTT. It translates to CASSLKLMGEGTDTQYF. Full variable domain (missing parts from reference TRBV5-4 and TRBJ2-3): ETGVTQSPTHLIKTRGQQVTLRCSSQSGHNTVSWYQQALGQGPQFIFQYYREEENGRGNFPPRFSGLQFPNYSSELNVNALELDDSALYLCASSLKLMGEGTDTQYFGPGTRLTVL.

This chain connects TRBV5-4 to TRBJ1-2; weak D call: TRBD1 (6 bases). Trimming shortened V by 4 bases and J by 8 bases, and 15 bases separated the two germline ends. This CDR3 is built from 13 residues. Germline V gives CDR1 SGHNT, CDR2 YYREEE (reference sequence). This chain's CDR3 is CASSLDSTTGYTF. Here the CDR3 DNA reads TGTGCCAGCAGCCTGGACAGCACGACCGGCTACACCTTC.

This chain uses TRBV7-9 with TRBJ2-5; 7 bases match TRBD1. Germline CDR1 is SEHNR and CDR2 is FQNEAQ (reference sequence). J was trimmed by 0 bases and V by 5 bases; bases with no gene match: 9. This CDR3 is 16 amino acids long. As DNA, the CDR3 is TGTGCCAGCAGCCTGTACAGGGGCGCATACCAAGAGACCCAGTACTTC. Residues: CASSLYRGAYQETQYF.

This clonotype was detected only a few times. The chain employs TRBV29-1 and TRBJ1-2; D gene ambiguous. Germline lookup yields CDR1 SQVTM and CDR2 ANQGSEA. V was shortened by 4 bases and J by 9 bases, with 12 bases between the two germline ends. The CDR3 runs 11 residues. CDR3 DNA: TGCAGCGTTGTATCGGTCCCTAGCTACACCTTC. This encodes CSVVSVPSYTF.

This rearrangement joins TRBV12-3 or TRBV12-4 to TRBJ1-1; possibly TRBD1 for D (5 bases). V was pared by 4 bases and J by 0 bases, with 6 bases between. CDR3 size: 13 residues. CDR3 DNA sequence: TGTGCCAGCAGTTGGACATTGAACACTGAAGCTTTCTTT. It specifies CASSWTLNTEAFF.

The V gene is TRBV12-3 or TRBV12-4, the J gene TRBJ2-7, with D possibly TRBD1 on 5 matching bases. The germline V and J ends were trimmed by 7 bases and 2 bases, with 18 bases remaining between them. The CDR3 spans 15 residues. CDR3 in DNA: TGTGCCAGCACCCCGGGTCAGGGTCGTACCTACGAGCAGTACTTC. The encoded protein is CASTPGQGRTYEQYF.

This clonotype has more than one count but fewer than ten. The CDR3 sequence is CASSAGGYEQYF. In DNA form, the CDR3 reads TGTGCCAGCAGTGCCGGCGGCTACGAGCAGTACTTC. The chain is built from TRBV3-1 and TRBJ2-7; D ambiguous. CDR3 length: 12 amino acids. Germline CDR1 is LGHDT and CDR2 is YNNKEL (reference sequence). With 6 bases removed from V and 3 bases from J, the gap between germline ends came to 9 bases.

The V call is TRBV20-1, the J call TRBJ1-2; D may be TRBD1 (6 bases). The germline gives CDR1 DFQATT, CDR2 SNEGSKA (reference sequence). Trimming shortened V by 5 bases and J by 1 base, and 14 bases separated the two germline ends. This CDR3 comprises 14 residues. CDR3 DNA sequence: TGCAGTGCTGACCCCTTACAGGGTAACTATGGCTACACCTTC. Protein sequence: CSADPLQGNYGYTF.

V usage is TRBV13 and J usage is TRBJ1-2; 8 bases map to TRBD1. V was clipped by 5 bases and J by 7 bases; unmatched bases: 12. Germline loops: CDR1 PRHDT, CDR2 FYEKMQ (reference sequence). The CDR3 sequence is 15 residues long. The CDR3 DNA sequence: TGTGCCAGCAGCCCTTCGGACAGGGCCTTAGTTGGCTACACCTTC. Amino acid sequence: CASSPSDRALVGYTF.

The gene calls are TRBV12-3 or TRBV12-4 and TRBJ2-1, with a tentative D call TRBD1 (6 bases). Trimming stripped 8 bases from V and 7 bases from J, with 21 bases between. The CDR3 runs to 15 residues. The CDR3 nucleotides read TGTGCCAGCGGCATACAGGGTACGAACAGGAATGAGCAGTTCTTC. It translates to CASGIQGTNRNEQFF.

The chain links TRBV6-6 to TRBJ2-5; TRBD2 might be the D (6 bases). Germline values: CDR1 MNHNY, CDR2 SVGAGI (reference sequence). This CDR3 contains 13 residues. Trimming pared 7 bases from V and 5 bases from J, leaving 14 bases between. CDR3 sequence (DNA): TGTGCCAGCACCCTCCCAGGAGGGGAGACCCAGTACTTC. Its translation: CASTLPGGETQYF.

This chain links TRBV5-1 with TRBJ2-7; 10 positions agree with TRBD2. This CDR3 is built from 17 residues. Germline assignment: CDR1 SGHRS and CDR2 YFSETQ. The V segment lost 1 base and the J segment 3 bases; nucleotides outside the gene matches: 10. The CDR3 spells CASSLRASGGRDYEQYF. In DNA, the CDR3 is TGCGCCAGCAGCTTGAGGGCTAGCGGGGGCCGGGACTACGAGCAGTACTTC. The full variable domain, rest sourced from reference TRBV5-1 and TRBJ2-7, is KAGVTQTPRYLIKTRGQQVTLSCSPISGHRSVSWYQQTPGQGLQFLFEYFSETQRNKGNFPGRFSGRQFSNSRSEMNVSTLELGDSALYLCASSLRASGGRDYEQYFGPGTRLTVT.